The 20 T cell receptor beta chains below all came from one sample that was sequenced in a study of CXCR3-negative and CXCR3-positive naive CD8 T cells. The authors made the TRB cDNA libraries by 5' RACE using UMI labels. Each CDR3 protein gets one entry in TCRdb, which reprocessed the 5' RACE reads and gives no DNA. Its table records over 100,000 distinct CDR3 sequences. The sequenced sample was naive CXCR3- CD8+ T cells from blood. Subset reported: CD45RO-CCR7+CD27+CD95- naive CD8+ T cells lacking CXCR3 (TNR3-). These receptors were collected from a human donor in good health. Some clones in this sample may be carry-over from other donors' samples.

This chain uses TRBV9 with TRBJ2-7; TCRdb selects TRBD2, and the lack of DNA leaves this call unchecked. From germline, CDR1 is SGDLS and CDR2 YYNGEE. The CDR3 runs to 15 residues. CDR3 amino acids: CASSVAGLAEREQYF.

CDR3 sequence reads: CASSLPGQTSGANVLTF. The rearrangement joins TRBV12-3 or TRBV12-4 to TRBJ2-6; the TRBD1 assignment by TCRdb is unverifiable without DNA. The CDR3 has 17 residues.

This chain uses TRBV3-1 with TRBJ2-3; TCRdb's assignment of TRBD1 cannot be checked, as there is no DNA. The CDR3 totals 16 residues. Germline lookup yields CDR1 LGHDT and CDR2 YNNKEL (reference sequence). The CDR3 region is CASSQDPGAPTDTQYF.

The V gene is TRBV5-4, the J gene TRBJ2-5. The V gene's germline CDR1 is SGHNT and CDR2 YYREEE (reference sequence). The CDR3 covers 14 residues. The CDR3: CASSSTGYQETQYF.

The chain has TRBV13 and TRBJ1-1; TCRdb's assignment of TRBD1 cannot be checked, as there is no DNA. From germline, CDR1 is PRHDT and CDR2 FYEKMQ (reference sequence). The CDR3 sequence is 14 residues long. CDR3 amino acids: CASTLQGAHTEAFF.

V and J are TRBV7-7 and TRBJ2-1; TCRdb lists TRBD2, though no DNA is available to test this call. In germline, CDR1 is SSHAT, CDR2 FNYEAQ (reference sequence). The CDR3 runs to 19 residues. CDR3 region: CASSSEAGLAGLVYNEQFF.

The rearrangement uses TRBV7-9 and TRBJ1-2. Germline lookup yields CDR1 SEHNR and CDR2 FQNEAQ (reference sequence). The CDR3 is 14 amino acids. The CDR3 loop reads CASSLVGRNYGYTF.

The V call is TRBV28, the J call TRBJ1-5; TCRdb outputs TRBD1, but without DNA this stays unchecked. The CDR3 has 14 residues. Per the germline V gene, CDR1 is MDHEN and CDR2 is SYDVKM. The CDR3 region is CASSFRGSGQPQHF.

The chain uses TRBV29-1 and TRBJ1-6; the TCRdb call, TRBD1, lacks DNA for checking. The CDR3 has 14 residues. Germline V gives CDR1 SQVTM, CDR2 ANQGSEA. The CDR3 loop is CSVGRTGAYSPLHF.

The V and J genes are TRBV29-1 and TRBJ2-3; lacking DNA, the TRBD1 call made by TCRdb goes unchecked. The CDR3 is 15 residues long. The germline V gene has CDR1 SQVTM and CDR2 ANQGSEA. This CDR3 is CSVDGVRAPPDTQYF.

The chain combines TRBV2 with TRBJ2-1; as DNA is missing, the TRBD1 call by TCRdb cannot be tested. From germline, CDR1 is SNHLY and CDR2 FYNNEI. The CDR3 has 13 residues. The chain's CDR3 is CASSGTNYNEQFF. The whole variable domain, remainder taken from reference TRBV2 and TRBJ2-1, is EPEVTQTPSHQVTQMGQEVILRCVPISNHLYFYWYRQILGQKVEFLVSFYNNEISEKSEIFDDQFSVERPDGSNFTLKIRSTKLEDSAMYFCASSGTNYNEQFFGPGTRLTVL.

The chain carries TRBV3-1 and TRBJ2-3; without DNA, the TCRdb call of TRBD2 cannot be checked. This CDR3 comprises 15 residues. Germline V CDR1 and CDR2: LGHDT, YNNKEL (reference sequence). The CDR3 here is CASSQDLAGDDTQYF.

The V gene is TRBV11-2, the J gene TRBJ2-7; TCRdb designates TRBD1, a call that cannot be tested without DNA. There are 16 residues in the CDR3. CDR1 is SGHAT, CDR2 FQNNGV, per germline. The CDR3 reads CASSLGPGTGNYEQYF.

The chain employs TRBV6-2 or TRBV6-3 and TRBJ2-3; TCRdb outputs TRBD2, but without DNA this stays unchecked. The CDR3 has 17 residues. Germline lookup yields CDR1 MNHEY and CDR2 SVGEGT. CDR3 protein: CASSPDLAGGITDTQYF.

The V gene is TRBV7-2, the J gene TRBJ2-7; TCRdb indicates TRBD2, and absent DNA this call remains unverified. The CDR3 totals 15 residues. Germline CDR1 SGHTA, CDR2 FQGNSA. The CDR3 region is CASSQSGGASYEQYF.

The CDR3 here is CASSLSGTPYEQYF. The chain combines TRBV7-9 with TRBJ2-7; TCRdb calls TRBD1, which cannot be checked without DNA. The V gene's germline CDR1 is SEHNR and CDR2 FQNEAQ (reference sequence). The CDR3 totals 14 residues.

V gene TRBV29-1 combines with J gene TRBJ2-1; no DNA is available, so the TRBD1 call from TCRdb remains unchecked. The V gene's germline CDR1 is SQVTM and CDR2 ANQGSEA. CDR3 length equals 13 residues. CDR3 in amino acids: CSVGGAEYNEQFF.

CDR3 in amino acids: CASSHHLLSAGGEKLFF. This chain uses TRBV4-1 with TRBJ1-4; TCRdb's D gene call, TRBD1, goes unchecked for lack of DNA. Germline V gene data show CDR1 as MGHRA and CDR2 as YSYEKL. The CDR3 loop spans 17 amino acids.

This chain joins TRBV29-1 and TRBJ2-7; lacking DNA, the TRBD2 call made by TCRdb goes unchecked. This CDR3 has 13 residues. The germline V gene has CDR1 SQVTM and CDR2 ANQGSEA. CDR3 amino acids: CSVGPTSFYEQYF.

The chain links TRBV13 to TRBJ2-7; TCRdb names TRBD2, which stays unverified in the absence of DNA. CDR3 size: 16 residues. Germline V gene sequence: CDR1 PRHDT, CDR2 FYEKMQ (reference sequence). This CDR3 is CASSPGLAESSYEQYF.